These 8 T cell receptor beta chains were sequenced from one sample in a study of T cells after yellow fever vaccination. TCRdb re-called the 5' RACE reads with MiXCR, one entry per CDR3 protein. The sample carries roughly 500,000 distinct CDR3 sequences, under 25% recorded once. The material was PBMCs, obtained 15 days after the yellow fever booster vaccination. All receptors come from a man aged 30 to 45 who received the YFV17D yellow fever vaccine.

This clonotype was counted between two and nine times. This chain connects TRBV7-9 to TRBJ2-7; 7 bases line up with TRBD2. This CDR3 comprises 14 residues. The ends lost 5 bases at V and 2 bases at J; junction bases unmatched: 6. CDR1 SEHNR and CDR2 FQNEAQ come from the germline V gene (reference sequence). In DNA, the CDR3 is TGTGCCAGCAGCGTTAGCGGGTCCCCCTACGAGCAGTACTTC. Residues: CASSVSGSPYEQYF.

V usage is TRBV4-2 and J usage is TRBJ2-1; 10 bases map to TRBD2. CDR1 and CDR2 (germline): LGHNA, YNFKEQ. After removal of 0 bases from V and 6 bases from J, the junction contained 8 bases not matched to a gene. The CDR3 contains 17 residues. Here the CDR3 reads CASSQESGSSGGNEQFF. CDR3 coding DNA: TGTGCCAGCAGCCAAGAAAGCGGGTCTAGCGGGGGCAATGAGCAGTTCTTC.

The chain combines TRBV5-8 with TRBJ2-7; the D gene is possibly TRBD2 (6 bases). CDR1 and CDR2 (germline): SGHTS, YDEGEE. The CDR3 runs 14 residues. The V end lost 2 bases, the J end lost 1 base, and 10 bases lay between the germline ends. This CDR3 is CASSFNGGSYEQYF. The CDR3 coding sequence is TGTGCCAGCAGCTTTAACGGGGGATCCTACGAGCAGTACTTC.

This clonotype came up a few times. This chain uses TRBV27 with TRBJ2-5; 8 bases align to TRBD1. The V segment lost 4 bases and the J segment 3 bases; nucleotides outside the gene matches: 4. Germline V gene lookup returns CDR1 MNHEY and CDR2 SMNVEV (reference sequence). The CDR3 loop spans 14 amino acids. The CDR3: CASSSGTGKETQYF. CDR3 in DNA: TGTGCCAGCAGTTCCGGGACAGGAAAAGAGACCCAGTACTTC.

This clonotype has only a few counts. V and J are TRBV20-1 and TRBJ2-2; 8 nucleotides agree with TRBD2. Germline CDR1 and CDR2: DFQATT and SNEGSKA (reference sequence). The CDR3 is made up of 14 amino acids. V dropped 3 bases and J dropped 5; count of bases not matched to a gene: 5. CDR3 nucleotide sequence: TGCAGTGCTAGTCCGGGAGGGTCAACCGGGGAGCTGTTTTTT. It codes for CSASPGGSTGELFF.

This clonotype came up a few times. The chain recombines TRBV9 with TRBJ2-7, with D uncertain. The length of the CDR3 is 13 residues. Trimming removed 0 bases at V and 2 bases at J, with 6 bases between. Germline CDR1 and CDR2: SGDLS and YYNGEE. This CDR3 is CASSVGAAYEQYF. As DNA, the CDR3 is TGTGCCAGCAGCGTAGGGGCGGCCTACGAGCAGTACTTC. Full variable domain (rest looked up from reference TRBV9 and TRBJ2-7): DSGVTQTPKHLITATGQRVTLRCSPRSGDLSVYWYQQSLDQGLQFLIQYYNGEERAKGNILERFSAQQFPDLHSELNLSSLELGDSALYFCASSVGAAYEQYFGPGTRLTVT.

The genes are TRBV14 and TRBJ2-3; 13 bases match TRBD2. Germline CDR1 reads SGHDN; CDR2 reads FVKESK. The V segment lost 3 bases and the J segment 0 bases; nucleotides outside the gene matches: 12. The CDR3 consists of 20 residues. The CDR3 DNA follows: TGTGCCAGCAGCCAGTCCCGGACTAGCGGGAGCTACACTAGCACAGATACGCAGTATTTT. Amino acid sequence: CASSQSRTSGSYTSTDTQYF. Complete variable domain (other parts from reference TRBV14 and TRBJ2-3): EAGVTQFPSHSVIEKGQTVTLRCDPISGHDNLYWYRRVMGKEIKFLLHFVKESKQDESGMPNNRFLAERTGGTYSTLKVQPAELEDSGVYFCASSQSRTSGSYTSTDTQYFGPGTRLTVL.

The chain carries TRBV5-6 and TRBJ1-6, with no clear D. Germline V gene lookup returns CDR1 SGHDT and CDR2 YYEEEE. V was shortened by 4 bases and J by 19 bases, with 18 bases between the two germline ends. The CDR3 sequence is 12 residues long. CDR3 in DNA: TGTGCCAGCAGCCGGGGAAGCGAGCCGGTACACTTT. Amino acids: CASSRGSEPVHF.